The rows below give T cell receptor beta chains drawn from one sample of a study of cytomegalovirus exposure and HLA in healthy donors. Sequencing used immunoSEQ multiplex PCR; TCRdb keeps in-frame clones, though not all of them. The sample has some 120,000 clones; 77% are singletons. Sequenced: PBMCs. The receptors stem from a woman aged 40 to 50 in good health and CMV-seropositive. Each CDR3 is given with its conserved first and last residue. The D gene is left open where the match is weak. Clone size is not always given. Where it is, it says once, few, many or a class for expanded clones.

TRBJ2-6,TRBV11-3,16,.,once,TGTGCCAGCAGCTCGACAGGAGGTTTAGGGGCCAACGTCCTGACTTTC,CASSSTGGLGANVLTF
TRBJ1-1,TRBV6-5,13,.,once,TGTGCCAGCAGTTCCCGGCGGAGGACTGAAGCTTTCTTT,CASSSRRRTEAFF
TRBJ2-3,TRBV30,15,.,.,TGTGCCTGGAGTCGCGGGCTAGGACGCACAGATACGCAGTATTTT,CAWSRGLGRTDTQYF
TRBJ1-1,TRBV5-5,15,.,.,TGTGCCAGCAGATCTGCGGGAAGTAAGAACACTGAAGCTTTCTTT,CASRSAGSKNTEAFF
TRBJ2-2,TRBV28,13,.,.,TGTGCCAGCAGTTCCGGAGGTGGGGGGGAGCTGTTTTTT,CASSSGGGGELFF
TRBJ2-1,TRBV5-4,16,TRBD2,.,TGTGCCAGCAGCCCGGAGGGCAGCGGGAGATCGAATGAGCAGTTCTTC,CASSPEGSGRSNEQFF
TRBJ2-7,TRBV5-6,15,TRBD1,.,TGTGCCAGCAGCCCGGGACAGTTGTCAACCTACGAGCAGTACTTC,CASSPGQLSTYEQYF
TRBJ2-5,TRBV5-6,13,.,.,TGTGCCAGCAGTACGGGACTCACATCGGGCCAGTACTTC,CASSTGLTSGQYF
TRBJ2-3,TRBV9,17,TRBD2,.,TGTGCCAGCAGCGTTCGGCTAGCGGGAGGGGAGGGAGATACGCAGTATTTT,CASSVRLAGGEGDTQYF
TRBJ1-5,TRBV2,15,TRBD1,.,TGTGCCAGTAAGAGTATAGGGACAGGGGGACAGCCCCAGCATTTT,CASKSIGTGGQPQHF
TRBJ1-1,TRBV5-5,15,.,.,TGTGCCAGCAGCCTAAACCAGGGGAGGAACACTGAAGCTTTCTTT,CASSLNQGRNTEAFF
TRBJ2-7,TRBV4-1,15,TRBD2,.,TGCGCCAGCAGCCCGTGGACTAGCGGGAGGGCTGAGCAGTACTTC,CASSPWTSGRAEQYF
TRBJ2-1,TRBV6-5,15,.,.,TGTGCCAGCAGTCGACGGGGGAGTACCTACAATGAGCAGTTCTTC,CASSRRGSTYNEQFF
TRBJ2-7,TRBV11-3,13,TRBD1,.,TGTGCCAGCAGCGGAACAGGGGGCGGCGAGCAGTACTTC,CASSGTGGGEQYF
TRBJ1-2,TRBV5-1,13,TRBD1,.,TGCGCCAGCCCATGGACAGGGAACTATGGCTGCACCTTC,CASPWTGNYGCTF
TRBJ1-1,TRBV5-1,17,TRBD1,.,TGCGCCAGCAGCCATGGACGATTTACAGGGGGCCAGACTGAAGCTTTCTTT,CASSHGRFTGGQTEAFF
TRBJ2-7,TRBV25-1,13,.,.,TGTGCCAGCAGCCGGGGGAGCTCCTACGAGCAGTACTTC,CASSRGSSYEQYF
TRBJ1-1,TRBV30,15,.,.,TGTGCCTGGAGTACATGGGGGGGGAGTATCGCTGAAGCTTTCTTT,CAWSTWGGSIAEAFF
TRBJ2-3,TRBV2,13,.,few,TGTGCCAGCAAGGGGGACCGGAGTGGTACGCAGTATTTT,CASKGDRSGTQYF
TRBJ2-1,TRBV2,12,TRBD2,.,TGTGCCAGCGGGACTAGCGTCAATGAGCAGTTCTTC,CASGTSVNEQFF
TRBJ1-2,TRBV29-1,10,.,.,TGCAGCGTTGCCTCGGTTGGCTACACCTTC,CSVASVGYTF
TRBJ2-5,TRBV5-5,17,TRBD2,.,TGTGCCAGCAGTGTCCCCTCCCTAGCGGGTGGCGTGGAGACCCAGTACTTC,CASSVPSLAGGVETQYF
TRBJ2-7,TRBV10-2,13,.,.,TGCGCCAGCAGTGAGTCGACTCGTACGGGGCAGTACTTC,CASSESTRTGQYF
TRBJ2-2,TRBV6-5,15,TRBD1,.,TGTGCCAGCAGCCTCCGGACAGGGAACACCGGGGAGCTGTTTTTT,CASSLRTGNTGELFF
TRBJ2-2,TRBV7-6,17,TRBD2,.,TGTGCCAGCAGCCCGGCGGGGGGGTCTGGCTACACCGGGGAGCTGTTTTTT,CASSPAGGSGYTGELFF
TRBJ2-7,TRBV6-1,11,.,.,TGTGCCACCACGAGGATTTACGAGCAGTACTTC,CATTRIYEQYF
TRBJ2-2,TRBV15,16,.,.,TGTGCCACCAGCAGAGATCTAGCGATGATCACCGGGGAGCTGTTTTTT,CATSRDLAMITGELFF
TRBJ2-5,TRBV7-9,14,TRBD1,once,TGTGCCAGCAGCCCGTGGACAGGGATGGAGACCCAGTACTTC,CASSPWTGMETQYF
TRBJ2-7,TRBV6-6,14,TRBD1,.,TGTGCCAGCAGTTACCAGGACAGGGGCCACGAGCAGTACTTC,CASSYQDRGHEQYF
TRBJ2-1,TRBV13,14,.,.,TGTGCCAGCAGCTCCGGACAGAACTACAATGAGCAGTTCTTC,CASSSGQNYNEQFF
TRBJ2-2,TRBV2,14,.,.,TGTGCCAGCACCCCGGGAACACTCACCGGGGAGCTGTTTTTT,CASTPGTLTGELFF
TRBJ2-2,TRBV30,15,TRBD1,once,TGTGCCTGGAGTCGGGACAGGGTAAACACCGGGGAGCTGTTTTTT,CAWSRDRVNTGELFF
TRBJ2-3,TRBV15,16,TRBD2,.,TGTGCCACCAGCAGAGAAGGGCGGGAGGTCCGAGATACGCAGTATTTT,CATSREGREVRDTQYF
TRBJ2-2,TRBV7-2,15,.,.,TGTGCCAGCAGCTTAGGTCTAGCAACAACCGGGGAGCTGTTTTTT,CASSLGLATTGELFF
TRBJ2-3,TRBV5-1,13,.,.,TGCGCCAGCAGCTTGGCCGGGGCAGATACGCAGTATTTT,CASSLAGADTQYF
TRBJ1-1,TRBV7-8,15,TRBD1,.,TGTGCCAGCAGCTCGCCGGACAGGGGGCTCACTGAAGCTTTCTTT,CASSSPDRGLTEAFF
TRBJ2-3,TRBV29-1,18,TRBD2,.,TGCAGCGTCCTAGGACTAGCGGGAGGGCCGGGAGCGGTAGATACGCAGTATTTT,CSVLGLAGGPGAVDTQYF
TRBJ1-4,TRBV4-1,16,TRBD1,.,TGCGCCAGCAGCCAAGAATACGGACAGGGAAATGAAAAACTGTTTTTT,CASSQEYGQGNEKLFF
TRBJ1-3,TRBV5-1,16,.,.,TGCGCCAGCAGCTTGGCCGGAGGGTGGGCTGGAAACACCATATATTTT,CASSLAGGWAGNTIYF
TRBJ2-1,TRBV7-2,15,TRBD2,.,TGTGCCAGCAGCTTAATGGGACTAGCGGGAGATGAGCAGTTCTTC,CASSLMGLAGDEQFF
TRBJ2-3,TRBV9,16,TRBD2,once,TGTGCCAGCAGCCCACTAGCGGGCGGTCTCACAGATACGCAGTATTTT,CASSPLAGGLTDTQYF
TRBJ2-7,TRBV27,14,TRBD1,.,TGTGCCAGCAGTTTACGACAGGGTCCCAACGAGCAGTACTTC,CASSLRQGPNEQYF
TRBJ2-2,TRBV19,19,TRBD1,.,TGTGCCAGTAGTCCGGGTGGATGGGACAGGGGGCGCTTGCCCGGGGAGCTGTTTTTT,CASSPGGWDRGRLPGELFF
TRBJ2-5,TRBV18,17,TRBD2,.,TGTGCCAGCTCACCACCGAGGGGCGGGAGGGCCGGAGAGACCCAGTACTTC,CASSPPRGGRAGETQYF
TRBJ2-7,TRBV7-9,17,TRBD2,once,TGTGCCAGCAGCTTAGTAGGGACTAGCGAGATCCGATACGAGCAGTACTTC,CASSLVGTSEIRYEQYF